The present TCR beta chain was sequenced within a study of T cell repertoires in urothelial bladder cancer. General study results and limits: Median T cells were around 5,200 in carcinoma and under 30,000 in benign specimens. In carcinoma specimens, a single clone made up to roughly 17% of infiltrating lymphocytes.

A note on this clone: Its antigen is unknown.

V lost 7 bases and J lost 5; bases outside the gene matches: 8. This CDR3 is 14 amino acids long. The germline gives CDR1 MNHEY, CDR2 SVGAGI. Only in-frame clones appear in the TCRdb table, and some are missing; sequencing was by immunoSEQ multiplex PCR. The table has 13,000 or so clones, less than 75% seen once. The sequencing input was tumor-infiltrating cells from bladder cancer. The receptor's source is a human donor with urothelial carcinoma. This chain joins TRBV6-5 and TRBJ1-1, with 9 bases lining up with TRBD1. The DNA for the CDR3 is TGTGCCAGCACCAGTACAGGGGGCATGACTGAAGCTTTCTTT. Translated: CASTSTGGMTEAFF.